A selection of T cell receptor beta chains follows, all from one sample in a study of T cells after posttransplantation cyclophosphamide. Only in-frame clones appear in the TCRdb table, and some are missing; sequencing was by immunoSEQ multiplex PCR. This sample has about 6,400 clones, with approximately 98% found just once. Sequencing was carried out using naive CD8+ T cells sorted from PBMCs. All receptors come from a woman under 40 in good health and a related stem cell transplant donor. CDR3s include the opening cysteine and the closing phenylalanine or tryptophan. The D gene is left open where the match is weak. Clone sizes are given selectively: once, few, many, or a class where the clone is expanded.

>TRBJ2-2|TRBD1|16|-|TRBV7-9
TGTGCCAGCAGCTCCTCCGGGACAGCGAACACCGGGGAGCTGTTTTTT
CASSSSGTANTGELFF
>TRBJ1-6|-|14|-|TRBV5-6
TGTGCCAGCAGCTTTGGCAGGGGCCCTGGTCCCCTCCACTTT
CASSFGRGPGPLHF
>TRBJ2-1|TRBD2|15|-|TRBV27
TGTGCCAGCAGGATAGGGACTAGGGGGGGGGATGAGCAGTTCTTC
CASRIGTRGGDEQFF
>TRBJ2-7|-|14|-|TRBV6-1
TGTGCCAGCATCTATGACAGGTTCCCCTACGAGCAGTACTTC
CASIYDRFPYEQYF
>TRBJ2-7|-|15|-|TRBV5-1
TGCGCCAGCAGCTTGGACGGGGGAAGCTCCTACGAGCAGTACTTC
CASSLDGGSSYEQYF
>TRBJ1-4|-|17|-|TRBV25-1
TGTGCCAGCAGTGAAGAGCCCGGACAGTCAACTAATGAAAAACTGTTTTTT
CASSEEPGQSTNEKLFF
>TRBJ2-1|TRBD1|16|-|TRBV6-6
TGTGCCAGCAGTATGACCTCGGGACAGGGGTACAATGAGCAGTTCTTC
CASSMTSGQGYNEQFF
>TRBJ2-7|-|21|-|TRBV27
TGTGCCAGCAGCCGAACGTATACCGGGACAGGGGTAGCGGGGGCCGACTACGAGCAGTACTTC
CASSRTYTGTGVAGADYEQYF
>TRBJ2-7|TRBD2|14|-|TRBV19
TGTGCCAGTAGTATAGCGGGGGAGGGCTACGAGCAGTACTTC
CASSIAGEGYEQYF
>TRBJ2-4|TRBD2|15|-|TRBV30
TGTGCCTGGAGTGTACGCGGGGGGAACAAAAACATTCAGTACTTC
CAWSVRGGNKNIQYF
>TRBJ1-6|-|16|-|TRBV19
TGTGCCAGTAAGCTTTCAGGGGAATTGGATAATTCACCCCTCCACTTT
CASKLSGELDNSPLHF
>TRBJ1-1|-|16|once|TRBV7-9
TGTGCCAGCAGCCCTAGGGTGGACAGCCTGAACACTGAAGCTTTCTTT
CASSPRVDSLNTEAFF
>TRBJ2-3|-|15|-|TRBV5-4
TGTGCCAGCAGCTTGGGAGCGGCTAGCACAGATACGCAGTATTTT
CASSLGAASTDTQYF
>TRBJ1-3|-|14|-|TRBV29-1
TGCAGCGTGGGTGACAGGCGGAATGGAAACACCATATATTTT
CSVGDRRNGNTIYF
>TRBJ2-7|-|14|-|TRBV4-1
TGCGCCAGCAGTAGATCGACAGAATCCTACGAGCAGTACTTC
CASSRSTESYEQYF
>TRBJ1-1|-|15|-|TRBV4-2
TGTGCCAGCAGCCAAGATCGAGTCACGAACACTGAAGCTTTCTTT
CASSQDRVTNTEAFF
>TRBJ1-2|TRBD1|17|once|TRBV9
TGTGCCAGCAGCGTAGAAGGATTTACAGGGGGCGCGTTTGGCTACACCTTC
CASSVEGFTGGAFGYTF
>TRBJ2-2|-|15|-|TRBV29-1
TGCAGCGTTGAAGAGGGGCAGGTGGGAACCGGGGAGCTGTTTTTT
CSVEEGQVGTGELFF
>TRBJ2-7|-|14|-|TRBV13
TGTGCCAGCAGCTTACCCAATACAGGGCCCGAGCAGTACTTC
CASSLPNTGPEQYF
>TRBJ1-1|-|15|-|TRBV11-2
TGTGCCAGCAGCTTAGTGTACGGGGATCGCACTGAAGCTTTCTTT
CASSLVYGDRTEAFF
>TRBJ1-5|-|15|-|TRBV19
TGTGCCAGCAGTAGCCCTCCCTATAGCAATCAGCCCCAGCATTTT
CASSSPPYSNQPQHF
>TRBJ2-1|-|15|-|TRBV6-5
TGTGCCAGCAGTTACGACAACAATCCCCTCGGTGAGCAGTTCTTC
CASSYDNNPLGEQFF